This T cell receptor beta chain was captured by sequencing in a study of blood T cell repertoires in COVID-19. About the study: The United States, Italy and Spain provided the acute and convalescent COVID-19 samples. T cells, B-cell-depleted T cells, or PBMCs supplied cDNA or gDNA.

Authors' processing steps: Nucleated cell number was recorded as an estimate derived from reference gene primer amplification. Clones were sequenced by immunoSEQ multiplex PCR, and TCRdb holds only the in-frame ones, with some missing. The V and J calls and clone size are taken from that table; D and trimming were inferred from the DNA. The table lists 310,000 or so clones, around 86% of them singletons. Germline V CDR1 and CDR2: LNHDA, SQIVND (reference sequence). Trimming took off 5 bases at V and 1 base at J, with 11 bases between the two ends. The CDR3 has 14 residues. The chain carries TRBV19 and TRBJ2-5, with D possibly being TRBD1 (6 bases). This TCR was sampled from a man between 70 and 80 years old with acute or convalescent COVID-19. The specimen sequenced was peripheral blood. CDR3: CASSPRTAQETQYF. For the CDR3, the DNA is TGTGCCAGTAGTCCTAGGACAGCCCAAGAGACCCAGTACTTC.